Following are 22 T cell receptor beta chains from one sample sequenced in a study of radiotherapy plus CTLA-4 blockade in lung cancer. The data were produced by immunoSEQ multiplex PCR, yet TCRdb's version contains in-frame clones alone and is incomplete. The sample includes under 90,000 clones, approximately 79% of them seen just once. This material consisted of peripheral blood, taken from a patient treated with radiotherapy plus ipilimumab. These TCRs come from a human donor with non-small cell lung cancer that progressed on radiotherapy plus ipilimumab.

This chain joins TRBV18 and TRBJ2-5; 7 bases match TRBD2. The J call is doubtful: the DNA matches TRBJ2-7 better. The germline V gene has CDR1 KGHSH and CDR2 LQKENI. CDR3 size: 16 residues. CDR3 protein: CASSPYPGEGSYEQYF. CDR3 sequence (DNA): TGTGCCAGCTCACCCTACCCGGGGGAGGGTTCCTACGAGCAGTACTTC.

This clone was observed a few times. The V gene is TRBV4-3, the J gene TRBJ2-2, with D unclear. Germline lookup yields CDR1 LGHNA and CDR2 YSLEER. This CDR3 spans 17 amino acids. Trimming removed 0 bases at V and 4 bases at J, with 15 bases between. The CDR3 sequence is CASSQDRRNPGTGELFF. CDR3 nucleotide sequence: TGCGCCAGCAGCCAAGATCGACGTAACCCGGGCACCGGGGAGCTGTTTTTT.

This chain connects TRBV7-8 to TRBJ2-7; TRBD2 matches at 7 bases. This CDR3 is built from 16 residues. Germline V gene lookup returns CDR1 SGHVS and CDR2 FQNEAQ. Germline trimming cut 1 base from V and 0 bases from J; bases unmatched to any gene: 6. The CDR3 region is CASSLGASGDSYEQYF. DNA of the CDR3: TGTGCCAGCAGCTTAGGGGCCAGCGGGGACTCCTACGAGCAGTACTTC.

The genes are TRBV7-2 and TRBJ1-3, with 8 positions matching TRBD1. CDR3 size: 16 residues. Germline V lookup: CDR1 SGHTA, CDR2 FQGNSA. V shed 5 bases, J shed 0 bases, and the junction held 6 bases outside the gene matches. The CDR3 nucleotides read TGTGCCAGCAGCCATAGACAGGGGCCCTCTGGAAACACCATATATTTT. Translation gives CASSHRQGPSGNTIYF. The variable domain in full, completed from reference TRBV7-2 and TRBJ1-3, reads GAGVSQSPSNKVTEKGKDVELRCDPISGHTALYWYRQSLGQGLEFLIYFQGNSAPDKSGLPSDRFSAERTGGSVSTLTIQRTQQEDSAVYLCASSHRQGPSGNTIYFGEGSWLTVV.

This clone was observed once. CDR3 residues: CASRAGVGPNEQFF. In DNA, the CDR3 is TGCGCCAGCAGGGCGGGAGTGGGTCCGAATGAGCAGTTCTTC. The chain couples TRBV5-1 to TRBJ2-1; 7 positions match TRBD2. V trimming: 5 bases; J trimming: 7 bases; junction bases outside the gene matches: 9. In germline, CDR1 is SGHRS, CDR2 YFSETQ. The CDR3 is 14 residues long.

The chain employs TRBV18 and TRBJ2-7, with a possible D match to TRBD1 (5 bases). Germline CDR1 KGHSH, CDR2 LQKENI. V gave up 6 bases and J gave up 3 bases, with 12 bases separating them. The CDR3 is 13 residues long. CDR3 sequence: CASSPTGSYEQYF. CDR3 DNA: TGTGCCAGCTCGCCCACAGGAAGCTACGAGCAGTACTTC.

This clone was detected a few times. This chain uses TRBV4-1 with TRBJ1-1; D ambiguous. The CDR3 consists of 14 residues. V was cut by 0 bases and J by 4 bases, with 9 bases left in between. CDR1 is MGHRA, CDR2 YSYEKL, per germline. The CDR3 DNA follows: TGCGCCAGCAGCCAAGAAGCAAGGAGCACTGAAGCTTTCTTT. Translation gives CASSQEARSTEAFF.

The V gene is TRBV19, the J gene TRBJ1-5; D is unresolved. In germline, CDR1 is LNHDA, CDR2 SQIVND (reference sequence). The CDR3 has 16 residues. Trimming pared 5 bases from V and 0 bases from J, leaving 14 bases between. CDR3 nucleotides: TGTGCCAGTAGTTCTCGTTCAGGTTATAGCAATCAGCCCCAGCATTTT. Encoded protein: CASSSRSGYSNQPQHF.

This clone has just a few counts. The J gene is TRBJ2-7, the V gene TRBV27; possible D gene TRBD2, 5 bases. CDR1 and CDR2 from the germline V gene are MNHEY and SMNVEV (reference sequence). Trimming pared 4 bases from V and 3 bases from J, leaving 10 bases between. The CDR3 extends over 13 amino acids. DNA of the CDR3: TGTGCCAGCAGTTACGGGGTGAACTACGAGCAGTACTTC. It yields the protein CASSYGVNYEQYF.

V gene TRBV28 combines with J gene TRBJ2-7, with D perhaps TRBD2 (6 bases). Germline values: CDR1 MDHEN, CDR2 SYDVKM. The CDR3 contains 14 residues. With 2 bases removed from V and 2 bases from J, the gap between germline ends came to 10 bases. Here the CDR3 reads CASSLRGSTYEQYF. The CDR3 DNA sequence: TGTGCCAGCAGTTTACGGGGGTCCACCTACGAGCAGTACTTC.

This rearrangement joins TRBV6-5 to TRBJ1-2; 11 positions agree with TRBD1. This CDR3 comprises 14 residues. The V gene's germline CDR1 is MNHEY and CDR2 SVGAGI. V was pared by 5 bases and J by 4 bases, with 3 bases of the junction left unmatched. As DNA, the CDR3 is TGTGCCAGCAGTGAAGGGACAGGGGGCTATGGCTACACCTTC. Translation gives CASSEGTGGYGYTF.

The chain couples TRBV27 to TRBJ2-4; D is ambiguous. Trimming took off 3 bases at V and 9 bases at J, with 15 bases between the two ends. Germline V lookup: CDR1 MNHEY, CDR2 SMNVEV (reference sequence). The CDR3 runs 14 residues. DNA for the CDR3: TGTGCCAGCAGTTTTAGTAGGGATGCGAGCATTCAGTACTTC. Protein sequence: CASSFSRDASIQYF.

The chain has TRBV28 and TRBJ2-5; tentatively, D is TRBD2 (7 bases). Per the germline V gene, CDR1 is MDHEN and CDR2 is SYDVKM. Trimming stripped 5 bases from V and 2 bases from J, with 18 bases between. The CDR3 is 16 residues long. The CDR3 is CASSRFGGGIQETQYF. The DNA for the CDR3 is TGTGCCAGCAGTCGCTTTGGGGGGGGCATACAAGAGACCCAGTACTTC.

The V and J genes are TRBV14 and TRBJ2-7; D may be TRBD2 (6 bases). This CDR3 is 16 amino acids long. Germline CDR1 is SGHDN and CDR2 is FVKESK. V gave up 0 bases and J gave up 2 bases, with 14 bases separating them. DNA of the CDR3: TGTGCCAGCAGCCAAGATGGGGACTTACGCACCTACGAGCAGTACTTC. As protein: CASSQDGDLRTYEQYF.

CDR3 DNA sequence: TGTGCCAGCAGTCTTGGGACAGCTGAAAAACTGTTTTTT. Translation: CASSLGTAEKLFF. V usage is TRBV2 and J usage is TRBJ1-4, with 7 bases matching TRBD1. Germline lookup yields CDR1 SNHLY and CDR2 FYNNEI. The CDR3 runs 13 residues. V shed 5 bases and J 7 bases; nucleotides not matched to a gene: 4.

The chain has TRBV5-1 and TRBJ2-1; no reliable D call. Between the trimmed V and J ends, which lost 3 bases and 6 bases, there was a span of 10 bases. This CDR3 spans 13 amino acids. The germline V gene encodes CDR1 SGHRS and CDR2 YFSETQ. The CDR3 bases are TGCGCCAGCAGCTCCGGACGGATCAATGAGCAGTTCTTC. Translating it yields CASSSGRINEQFF.

This chain uses TRBV5-4 with TRBJ2-1; tentatively, D is TRBD2 (6 bases). There are 15 residues in the CDR3. The V and J ends lost 4 bases and 6 bases respectively, with 17 bases between them. Germline values: CDR1 SGHNT, CDR2 YYREEE (reference sequence). The CDR3 DNA follows: TGTGCCAGCAGCCAACCGGGACTTTACGCCAATGAGCAGTTCTTC. It yields the protein CASSQPGLYANEQFF. Supplemented by reference TRBV5-4 and TRBJ2-1, the full variable domain reads ETGVTQSPTHLIKTRGQQVTLRCSSQSGHNTVSWYQQALGQGPQFIFQYYREEENGRGNFPPRFSGLQFPNYSSELNVNALELDDSALYLCASSQPGLYANEQFFGPGTRLTVL.

The genes are TRBV7-2 and TRBJ1-5, with D perhaps TRBD1 (6 bases). In germline, CDR1 is SGHTA, CDR2 FQGNSA. The CDR3 extends over 17 amino acids. The V and J ends lost 3 bases and 1 base respectively, with 16 bases between them. CDR3 amino acids: CASSLGPAGTSNQPQHF. The CDR3 bases are TGTGCCAGCAGCTTGGGTCCTGCAGGGACAAGCAATCAGCCCCAGCATTTT.

This clone was seen a handful of times. The rearrangement joins TRBV5-1 to TRBJ2-1; tentatively, D is TRBD2 (5 bases). Trimming shortened V by 4 bases and J by 10 bases, and 21 bases separated the two germline ends. CDR3 length: 15 amino acids. Germline V gene sequence: CDR1 SGHRS, CDR2 YFSETQ. The CDR3 here is CASSPGRGSSEEQFF. The CDR3 DNA follows: TGCGCCAGCAGCCCTGGACGGGGATCTTCCGAGGAGCAGTTCTTC.

On this clone itself: The junction does not match germline at one end; this may be a read error. The V and J genes are TRBV7-7 and TRBJ1-2; D call uncertain. The CDR3 consists of 14 residues. The germline V gene has CDR1 SSHAT and CDR2 FNYEAQ (reference sequence). CDR3 loop: CASSLDPGNYGYTF. The DNA for the CDR3 is TGTGCTAGCAGCTTAGATCCAGGTAACTATGGCTACACCTTC.

About this clone itself: This specimen includes other DNA sequences encoding the same CDR3. The CDR3 DNA reads as TGCGCCAGCAGCTTGGGAGGGGGGGCCAATCAGCCCCAGCATTTT. Translating it yields CASSLGGGANQPQHF. This chain links TRBV5-1 with TRBJ1-5; tentatively, D is TRBD1 (6 bases). The CDR3 has 15 amino acids. CDR1 is SGHRS, CDR2 YFSETQ, per germline. V gave up 0 bases and J gave up 3 bases, with 10 bases separating them.

The chain combines TRBV6-1 with TRBJ1-2; tentative D call: TRBD1 (5 bases). V was pared by 6 bases and J by 4 bases, with 15 bases between. Germline CDR1 and CDR2: MNHNS and SASEGT. This CDR3 has 14 residues. DNA for the CDR3: TGTGCCAGCAGGCCGTTAGGGACTGCCTATGGCTACACCTTC. This sequence encodes CASRPLGTAYGYTF.